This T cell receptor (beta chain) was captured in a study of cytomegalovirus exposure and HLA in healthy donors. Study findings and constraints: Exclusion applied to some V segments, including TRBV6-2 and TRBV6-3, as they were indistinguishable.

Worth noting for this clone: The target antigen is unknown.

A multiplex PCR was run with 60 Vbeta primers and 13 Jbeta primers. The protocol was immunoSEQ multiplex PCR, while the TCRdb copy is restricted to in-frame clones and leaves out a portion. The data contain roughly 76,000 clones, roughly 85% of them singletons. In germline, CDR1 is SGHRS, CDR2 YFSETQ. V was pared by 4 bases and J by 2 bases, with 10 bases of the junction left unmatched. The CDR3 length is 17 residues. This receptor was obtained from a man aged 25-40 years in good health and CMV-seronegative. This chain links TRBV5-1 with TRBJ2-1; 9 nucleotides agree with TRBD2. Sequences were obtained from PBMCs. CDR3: CASSEATSGGAYNEQFF. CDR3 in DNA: TGCGCCAGCAGCGAAGCGACTAGCGGAGGGGCCTACAATGAGCAGTTCTTC.